What follows describes a single TCR beta chain. Its antigen is undetermined. This entry belongs to a study of cytomegalovirus exposure and HLA in healthy donors. Study-level background: The study's early data release held 80 million to 95 million unique TCRs from HLA-typed donors. Study findings and constraints: The authors later linked a missense DCLRE1C variant to TCR beta V- and J-gene trimming.

Trimming cost V 5 bases and J 11 bases; bases outside gene matches: 11. From germline, CDR1 is SNHLY and CDR2 FYNNEI. The CDR3 has 14 amino acids. The PCR employed 60 Vbeta primers together with 13 Jbeta primers. Libraries were prepared by immunoSEQ multiplex PCR; TCRdb keeps only in-frame clonotypes and omits some of them. The profile shows some 200,000 clones, around 84% of them singletons. The TCR originated in a woman aged 50 to 60 in good health and CMV-seropositive. The genes are TRBV2 and TRBJ2-5; 10 nucleotides agree with TRBD2. Sequenced: PBMCs. The CDR3 coding sequence is TGTGCCAGCAGTCCGGGACTAGCGCCTCGCACTCAGTACTTC. This gives the protein CASSPGLAPRTQYF.